This is a list of T cell receptor beta chains from one sample in a study of blood T cell repertoires in COVID-19. Libraries were prepared by immunoSEQ multiplex PCR; TCRdb keeps only in-frame clonotypes and omits some of them. The sample records under 500,000 clones, around 89% being singletons. Material: peripheral blood. These receptors came from a woman aged 25-40 years with acute or convalescent COVID-19. The CDR3 runs from the conserved cysteine through the conserved F or W. D genes are given only for firm matches. Not every row has a clone size; where given, it reads once, few, many or a size class.

j_call d_call v_call clone_size cdr3_nt cdr3_aa
TRBJ1-6 . TRBV11-1 . TGTGCCAGCAGCCGGACGGGAAAGAATTCACCCCTCCACTTT CASSRTGKNSPLHF
TRBJ2-7 . TRBV2 few TGTGCCAGCACAACAGGAATCGGGCAGTACTTC CASTTGIGQYF
TRBJ1-6 TRBD1 TRBV2 . TGTGCCAGCAGTGAGATGGGACAGCCGAGTTCACCCCTCCACTTT CASSEMGQPSSPLHF
TRBJ2-3 . TRBV10-1 few TGCGCCAGCAGCGGAGGGGGGGGCGAGACAGATACGCAGTATTTT CASSGGGGETDTQYF
TRBJ2-2 . TRBV18 . TGTGCCAGCTCTCCCGGGACTCCTGCCGGGGAGCTGTTTTTT CASSPGTPAGELFF
TRBJ1-4 . TRBV4-2 few TGTGCCAGCAGCCAAAAATACAACTCAGGGGCAACTAATGAAAAACTGTTTTTT CASSQKYNSGATNEKLFF
TRBJ2-1 TRBD1 TRBV24-1 . TGTGCCACCAGTGACGCGACAGGGGCTGAGCAGTTCTTC CATSDATGAEQFF
TRBJ1-4 . TRBV4-1 . TGCGCCAGCAGCCCTAACGATGGGGGCAATGAAAAACTGTTTTTT CASSPNDGGNEKLFF
TRBJ2-3 . TRBV20-1 . TGCAGTGCTAATGATTGGGAGACGAGTACAGATACGCAGTATTTT CSANDWETSTDTQYF
TRBJ1-5 TRBD1 TRBV20-1 . TGCAGTGCTAGTGACGAGAGGGGGCACAGGGGCAATCAGCCCCAGCATTTT CSASDERGHRGNQPQHF
TRBJ1-2 . TRBV7-2 once TGTGCCAGCAGGAAAGGTTCCAGGGGAGAGGCTAACTATGGCTACACCTTC CASRKGSRGEANYGYTF
TRBJ1-2 TRBD1 TRBV5-6 . TGTGCCAGCAGCTTGTCCGGTACAGGGGACTTGGATGGCTACACCTTC CASSLSGTGDLDGYTF
TRBJ2-1 . TRBV6-2/TRBV6-3 . TGTGCCAGCAGTTACTCCCGCGGCAATGAGCAGTTCTTC CASSYSRGNEQFF
TRBJ2-2 . TRBV9 once TGTGCCAGCAGCGTAGGTCTTGGGGGCTCCTCCGGGGAGCTGTTTTTT CASSVGLGGSSGELFF
TRBJ2-1 . TRBV27 . TGTGCCAGCAGTTTCGGCGGGGAGCAGTTCTTC CASSFGGEQFF
TRBJ2-2 TRBD1 TRBV4-1 once TGCGCCAGCAGCATAATCGCCGGACAGGGGGGATCAACCGGGGAGCTGTTTTTT CASSIIAGQGGSTGELFF
TRBJ1-1 TRBD1 TRBV7-9 . TGTGCCAGCAGCGGAAAGACAGGGTTGGGCACTGAAGCTTTCTTT CASSGKTGLGTEAFF
TRBJ2-5 . TRBV6-6 . TGTGCCAGCAGTTATAGGGGGGGCCGCGAGACCCAGTACTTC CASSYRGGRETQYF
TRBJ2-3 . TRBV12-3/TRBV12-4 once TGTGCCAGCACCCCTGGGGCCCCAGATACGCAGTATTTT CASTPGAPDTQYF
TRBJ2-2 TRBD1 TRBV5-6 . TGTGCCAGCGGGACAGAACTAACCTCGAACACCGGGGAGCTGTTTTTT CASGTELTSNTGELFF
TRBJ1-4 . TRBV30 . TGTGCCTGGAGTGTAACGGGGTCAGCGGGTGAAAAACTGTTTTTT CAWSVTGSAGEKLFF
TRBJ2-2 TRBD2 TRBV29-1 . TGCAGCGTTGAATGGCTAGCGGGGGGGGCCGGGGAGCTGTTTTTT CSVEWLAGGAGELFF
TRBJ1-1 . TRBV27 . TGTGCCAGCAGGATACACCCCCCCGGGGACACTGAAGCTTTCTTT CASRIHPPGDTEAFF
TRBJ2-7 . TRBV10-3 once TGTGCCATCAGTGAGCAACAGGGTGAAGAGCAGTACTTC CAISEQQGEEQYF
TRBJ1-3 . TRBV6-5 . TGTGCCATCGAAAACAGGGAAACTGGAAACACCATATATTTT CAIENRETGNTIYF
TRBJ1-6 . TRBV28 . TGTGCCAGCAGCCCCAGGGAGGCCGGGTCACCCCTCCACTTT CASSPREAGSPLHF
TRBJ2-7 . TRBV11-2 . TGTGCCAGCAGCTCCACGGGTAACCTCTACGAGCAGTACTTC CASSSTGNLYEQYF
TRBJ1-1 . TRBV18 once TGTGCCGTTTCGAGCGGGGGGAACACTGAAGCTTTCTTT CAVSSGGNTEAFF
TRBJ2-7 TRBD1 TRBV7-2 . TGTGCCAGCAGCGGAGCCGGGACAGGGGGCTACGAGCAGTACTTC CASSGAGTGGYEQYF
TRBJ2-1 TRBD1 TRBV6-5 . TGTGCCAGCACTCGGGACAGGGCCCTTTTTCGGTTCTTC CASTRDRALFRFF
TRBJ2-2 TRBD2 TRBV30 . TGTGCCTGGGTAGCTACGGGACTAGCGCACACCGGGGAGCTGTTTTTT CAWVATGLAHTGELFF
TRBJ2-5 TRBD1 TRBV19 few TGTGCCAGTAGCCGACCCCTCCGTGACAGGGGACAAGAGACCCAGTACTTC CASSRPLRDRGQETQYF